These T cell receptor beta chains were read from a single sample in a study of blood T cell repertoires in COVID-19. Here immunoSEQ multiplex PCR was the method, and the copy in TCRdb shows in-frame clones only, minus some. The data show 400,000 to 450,000 clones, 90% seen once. Sequenced: PBMCs or T cells enriched from blood (not recorded which). The receptors were sampled from a man aged 18 to 30 who had recovered from COVID-19. CDR3s include the opening cysteine and the closing phenylalanine or tryptophan.

v_gene: TRBV28; len: 18; CDR3aa: CASSLGQRYLNGANVLTF
v_gene: TRBV7-9; len: 15; CDR3aa: CASSSGASTNEKLFF
v_gene: TRBV4-1; len: 15; CDR3aa: CASSQDGGGLDEQFF
v_gene: TRBV29-1; len: 14; CDR3aa: CSVVGREVPYEQYF
v_gene: TRBV29-1; len: 14; CDR3aa: CSVEGGRGADEQYF
v_gene: TRBV14; len: 15; CDR3aa: CASSRFGGIIDTQYF
v_gene: TRBV19; len: 17; CDR3aa: CASSTTGTASLNTEAFF
v_gene: TRBV10-1; len: 13; CDR3aa: CASQFATNEKLFF
v_gene: TRBV7-9; len: 19; CDR3aa: CASSLTGQPFISSYNEQFF
v_gene: TRBV10-2; len: 15; CDR3aa: CASSDSGEVGQPQHF
v_gene: TRBV2; len: 14; CDR3aa: CASREQGWNTEAFF
v_gene: TRBV4-1; len: 12; CDR3aa: CASSQGGGNAFF
v_gene: TRBV27; len: 13; CDR3aa: CASSVSGYNEQFF
v_gene: TRBV6-5; len: 15; CDR3aa: CASRALAGWGNEQFF
v_gene: TRBV6-5; len: 13; CDR3aa: CASMRDIYNEQFF
v_gene: TRBV19; len: 14; CDR3aa: CASTNRPRGNIQYF
v_gene: TRBV23-1; len: 14; CDR3aa: CASSLPAGAYGYTF
v_gene: TRBV30; len: 11; CDR3aa: CASKPDNEQFF
v_gene: TRBV20-1; len: 11; CDR3aa: CSAGSNQPQHF
v_gene: TRBV4-2; len: 15; CDR3aa: CASSQVQGPLYEQYF
v_gene: TRBV2; len: 14; CDR3aa: CASSEWAGLNEQYF
v_gene: TRBV5-4; len: 16; CDR3aa: CASSWGRQGGTDTQYF
v_gene: TRBV19; len: 14; CDR3aa: CASRLLAGADTQYF
v_gene: TRBV9; len: 15; CDR3aa: CASSGGQDLNTEAFF
v_gene: TRBV2; len: 14; CDR3aa: CASRRGGSYNEQFF
v_gene: TRBV6-5; len: 15; CDR3aa: CASSYSIAGGGGYTF
v_gene: TRBV2; len: 14; CDR3aa: CASSKGTGWETQYF
v_gene: TRBV4-1; len: 14; CDR3aa: CASSHRQGESEQYF
v_gene: TRBV2; len: 13; CDR3aa: CASRTGLRSEAFF
v_gene: TRBV28; len: 17; CDR3aa: CASSSPGLAGGPDTQYF
v_gene: TRBV18; len: 15; CDR3aa: CASSPRNGFGETQYF
v_gene: TRBV5-6; len: 17; CDR3aa: CASSLLAGASSYNEQFF
v_gene: TRBV11-2; len: 14; CDR3aa: CASSLGHNQETQYF
v_gene: TRBV6-5; len: 15; CDR3aa: CASSYSGQGKYEQYF
v_gene: TRBV11-2; len: 15; CDR3aa: CASSLGAGGAETQYF
v_gene: TRBV5-1; len: 15; CDR3aa: CASSLQLAGSYEQYF
v_gene: TRBV6-6; len: 16; CDR3aa: CASSYFPLAGGYEQYF
v_gene: TRBV5-6; len: 14; CDR3aa: CASSFLDAGETQYF
v_gene: TRBV3-1/TRBV3-2; len: 14; CDR3aa: CASSHGQGDSPLHF
v_gene: TRBV18; len: 14; CDR3aa: CASSPTGGNTEAFF
v_gene: TRBV7-9; len: 15; CDR3aa: CASSSRTSGISEQYF
v_gene: TRBV18; len: 15; CDR3aa: CASSPKGQLSYEQYF
v_gene: TRBV29-1; len: 15; CDR3aa: CSVEIIGRGQVRDTF
v_gene: TRBV7-3; len: 13; CDR3aa: CEQSVGGHLGYTF
v_gene: TRBV6-1; len: 15; CDR3aa: CASSEGNRGPYEQYF
v_gene: TRBV4-1; len: 15; CDR3aa: CASRGEGGSGETQYF
v_gene: TRBV6-4; len: 13; CDR3aa: CASGSSSTDTQYF
v_gene: TRBV18; len: 14; CDR3aa: CASQVRTVNTEAFF
v_gene: TRBV5-6; len: 15; CDR3aa: CASSLDVGGDTEAFF
v_gene: TRBV6-5; len: 14; CDR3aa: CASTFQNRGGELFF
v_gene: TRBV21-1; len: 15; CDR3aa: CASSKAQGRTYEQYF
v_gene: TRBV12-5; len: 16; CDR3aa: CASGLVGDIARQPQHF
v_gene: TRBV27; len: 15; CDR3aa: CASSLTSGRAHEQFF
v_gene: TRBV3-1/TRBV3-2; len: 16; CDR3aa: CASSQRYPGGSYEQYF
v_gene: TRBV3-1/TRBV3-2; len: 14; CDR3aa: CASSQASSTDTQYF